This T cell receptor beta chain was profiled in a study of cytomegalovirus exposure and HLA in healthy donors (dated by TCRdb to the late 2010s). About the full investigation: In an earlier analysis of under 750 of the donors, 250 to 350 Gb of sequence data and 120 million or so unique TCR beta sequences from about 190 million T cells were reported. To predict cytomegalovirus infection status, the study combined high-throughput TCR immunosequencing, statistical association of individual TCRs with disease status, and machine learning. Across approximately 420 genotyped donors of the cohort, an average of 235,054 unique TCR beta nucleotide sequences per donor were sequenced, and 15% to 20% of those sequences were non-productive. Besides the first cohort of approximately 670 subjects, a separate validation cohort made up of 90 to 150 different subjects was used. In a later analysis, previously published TCR beta repertoires from 666 donors were re-analyzed and high-resolution HLA genotyping was added so that TCR occurrence patterns could be studied. Because of strong linkage in the cohort, five DR-DQ haplotypes were treated as single units for association and clustering. In the later analysis, no new phenotypic data were used to find candidate immune exposures; instead, reliance was placed on TCR beta sequences and their occurrence across donors. Every repertoire in the discovery cohort had been generated on one and the same sequencing platform. Class I and class II HLA loci were covered by the typing at four-digit resolution. An earlier analysis of roughly 580 of the donors used high-throughput TCR beta sequencing to judge whether each TCR beta V gene segment behaved as functional or pseudogenic. The genetic ancestry cluster associated with self-reported Caucasian donors included 81% of the 300 to 450 genotyped donors. Donor age, sex, ethnicity and CMV serostatus were compiled together with the repertoire data. The study aimed to test whether cataloging public T cell receptors could reveal signatures of past pathogen exposure. A later genetic analysis used genome-wide SNP genotypes for about 65% of the 666 donors, treating that subset as a discovery cohort. An early release covering approximately 600 HLA-typed donors comprised 300 to 350 gigabases of sequencing data and 85 million to 100 million unique TCR sequences. The study profiled the T cell repertoires of 666 subjects by immunosequencing and related them to cytomegalovirus serostatus. Typing coverage varied by locus: about 620-630 donors for A, B, C, DRB1 and DQB1; approximately 560 for DQA1; some 610 for DPA1; approximately 470 for DPB1.

The germline V gene provides CDR1 MDHEN and CDR2 SYDVKM. For this chain, trimming is 5 bases at the V end and 5 bases at the J end, and the number of junction bases without a gene match is 5. The cysteine opens and the phenylalanine closes a CDR3 of 14 amino acids. Only the CDR3 region is kept as DNA, spanning 42 bases read in frame from base 1. The cohort comprised 710 or so healthy bone marrow donors. At the time of sampling, all cohort members were nominally healthy, though unrecorded immune exposures were likely present. The donor was CMV seropositive and belonged to the group of 250 to 300 seropositive cohort members. Every donor gave a peripheral blood sample, and the peripheral blood mononuclear cells from that sample were used for TCR beta sequencing. The Qiagen DNeasy Blood Extraction Kit was used to extract genomic DNA from the blood cell samples. Paper-wide results and their limitations: Some IMGT-functional V segments, including TRBV6-2 and TRBV6-3, could not be distinguished by the 87-base-pair reads and were therefore excluded. A further reported finding was that TCR beta sequences accurately predicted the HLA-A and HLA-B alleles for most subjects in the first cohort. For the cohort, immune exposure information was limited to CMV serostatus. In both the original and validation cohorts, the classifier was reported to diagnose cytomegalovirus status with high specificity and sensitivity. The sequencing pipeline was judged likely to have produced a cluster of highly shared sequence variants as a technical artifact. According to a later analysis, TCR association rates differed among HLA loci, with DRB1 alleles showing the most associated TCRs and HLA-C alleles showing the fewest. The study gave a list of about 150 TCR beta chains associated with cytomegalovirus. In vitro tests confirmed that three of the cytomegalovirus-associated TCR beta chains recognize cytomegalovirus antigens. Linkage disequilibrium might explain the correlated functional status among segregating V segments, but an unknown experimental factor could not be ruled out. Most TCR sequences were observed very rarely across donors, whereas some public TCRs were present in many individuals. In a later genetic analysis, fewer N-insertions in productive TCRs were reported among donors in an Asian-associated ancestry cluster than the roughly 700-donor mean. HLA typing was unavailable for some donors at each locus, so association tests used only the typed subset. Sequencing depth was assumed to be roughly uniform across donors in the presence/absence analyses, though that assumption may not hold. In a later analysis, HLA-associated TCR beta chains showed more clonal expansion and lower generation probabilities than non-associated chains that were equally common. When HLA alleles, especially DR and DQ, strongly co-occurred, TCR associations were difficult to assign to individual alleles. The cohort was sequenced for TCR beta chains only, and without alpha or paired-chain data the features that could be detected were limited. A later analysis associated 16,951 TCR beta sequences with specific HLA alleles at a false discovery rate of 0.05. It was suggested by the authors that the approach could potentially be generalized to other disease states and immunological phenotypes. An earlier analysis of some 560 of the donors showed that most TCR beta V segments appeared in productive rearrangements either about 87% or about 30% of the time, which broadly matched IMGT annotations. According to a later analysis, parvovirus B19, influenza, CMV and Epstein-Barr virus appeared linked to several top co-occurrence clusters. According to a later analysis, most CMV-associated TCR beta chains appeared to be HLA-restricted, and the HLA associations seemed to be driven largely by CMV exposure. V-gene and J-gene trimming of TCR beta chains was associated with a missense DCLRE1C variant in a later genetic analysis, and the association was replicated in an independent cohort. The earlier analysis of 587 of the donors excluded approximately 17 rarely observed V segments, including chromosome 9 orphons, because counts were too low.

Library creation used the immunoSEQ multiplex PCR assay. The multiplex PCR relied on a mix of 60 forward primers for TCR Vbeta segments and 13 reverse primers for TCR Jbeta segments. Amplification of the CDR3 region of rearranged TCR beta genes was performed with a multiplex PCR assay on genomic DNA. On the Illumina HiSeq System, the amplified TCR beta libraries were sequenced as 87-base-pair reads. Per the authors' processing: In a later analysis, tens of millions of unique TCR beta chains were counted across the approximately 640 repertoires, and roughly 10 million of these chains were shared by at least two donors. Raw reads were error-corrected and collapsed into unique sequences with a nearest-neighbor algorithm that merged closely related sequences to remove PCR and sequencing errors. To assign V, D and J gene segments, CDR3 sequences were aligned to IMGT reference sequences. For a sequence to be retained, at least a six-nucleotide match to both a V gene segment and a J gene segment was required. Rearrangements were classified as productive when the CDR3 lacked stop codons and remained in frame with V and J, and all other rearrangements were classified as non-productive. Following IMGT convention, CDR3 was defined as the stretch from the second conserved V-encoded cysteine up to the conserved J-encoded phenylalanine. In an earlier analysis of around 600 of the donors, sequences lacking an unambiguous match to a single V gene segment were excluded. An earlier analysis of almost 600 of the donors classified V segments as functional when productive rearrangements were above 56.7% and as segregating when the standard deviation between donors was above 5%. A statistical classification framework was developed to diagnose cytomegalovirus status using the catalog of TCR beta chain sequences. In a later analysis, TCR nucleotide sequences were compared against IMGT/GENE-DB human TR gene sequences so that V and J genes could be assigned. In a later analysis, CDR3 sequences and most-parsimonious VDJ recombination scenarios were assigned using the TCRdist pipeline. In a later analysis, each TCR beta chain was defined by its CDR3 amino acid sequence together with its V-gene family, and reads without a unique V-gene family were excluded. A later analysis removed 500 to 650 highly shared, low-generation-probability nucleotide sequences to deal with suspected cross-contamination and a sequencing artifact. A later analysis calculated a clonal expansion index for each public chain from normalized within-repertoire ranks of inferred template counts. Generation probabilities in a later analysis came from a VDJ recombination model fitted to out-of-frame rearrangements, and those results were checked against IGoR. Hypergeometric tests were used in a later analysis to score TCR-TCR, TCR-HLA and TCR-CMV co-occurrence, with a repertoire-size bias correction applied to the TCR pairs. To estimate false discovery rates, a later analysis permuted the HLA or CMV assignments 20 times. In a later analysis, co-occurring TCRs were grouped using DBSCAN, with TCRdist sequence similarity added in when clustering inside HLA-allele-positive subsets. For co-occurrence clustering, repertoires with fewer than 30,000 or more than 120,000 public chains were excluded, along with a handful of repertoires with anomalous nucleotide sharing. TCRdb limited this immuneACCESS table to in-frame rearrangements with V and J called. A share of clones is missing; checked studies link under half to unresolved V genes, and the rest is unexplained. For V, J and clone size, that table is used; D and trimming come from the DNA. The sample includes a few hundred thousand clones, with about 81% observed a single time. The biggest ten clones account for around 8.3% of the sample.

Concerning this clone itself: Its binding antigen is unknown. No much larger clone is present one base from it, and per-base qualities are unavailable.

Here the chain combines TRBV28 and TRBJ2-5; TRBD1 fits 10 bases in the junction. The receptor comes from a woman aged 60-75 years in good health and CMV-seropositive. The sequenced material came from PBMCs. The DNA sequence follows: TGTGCCAGCAGTCCGGGACAGGGGAGCGAGACCCAGTACTTC. It specifies CASSPGQGSETQYF.